Shown below are 9 T cell receptor beta chains from a single sample sequenced in a study of T cells after yellow fever vaccination. Using its own MiXCR run on the 5' RACE reads, TCRdb lists one record per CDR3 protein. The sample has roughly 310,000 distinct CDR3 sequences, approximately 9% seen once. The material sequenced was PBMCs, taken on the day of the first yellow fever vaccination. The source is a man younger than 35 who received the YFV17D yellow fever vaccine.

In DNA, the CDR3 is TGCGCCAGCAGCCAAGATTACAGTAGCGGGGCCGGGTTTTACAATGAGCAGTTCTTC. Translation gives CASSQDYSSGAGFYNEQFF. The chain employs TRBV4-3 and TRBJ2-1, with 8 positions matching TRBD2. V shed 0 bases, J shed 4 bases, and the junction held 14 bases outside the gene matches. The CDR3 runs 19 residues. The germline V gene encodes CDR1 LGHNA and CDR2 YSLEER.

The chain recombines TRBV5-5 with TRBJ2-7; TRBD1 is a possible D gene (6 bases). CDR1 is SGHKS and CDR2 is YYEKEE in the germline V gene (reference sequence). The V and J ends lost 0 bases and 2 bases respectively, with 15 bases between them. The CDR3 runs 16 residues. The CDR3 loop reads CASSLVTGPTAYEQYF. Here the CDR3 DNA reads TGTGCCAGCAGCTTGGTGACAGGACCCACAGCCTACGAGCAGTACTTC.

This clonotype was picked up many times. This rearrangement joins TRBV3-1 to TRBJ2-7; 8 bases align to TRBD1. CDR3 size: 15 residues. The germline gives CDR1 LGHDT, CDR2 YNNKEL (reference sequence). The J segment lost 2 bases and the V segment lost 7 bases, leaving 10 bases of the junction unmatched. The CDR3 protein is CASTRGLEGAYEQYF. The CDR3 DNA reads TGTGCCAGCACCAGGGGGCTGGAGGGAGCCTACGAGCAGTACTTC.

The chain carries TRBV6-1 and TRBJ2-3, with D possibly TRBD2 on 5 matching bases. Trimming left V 0 bases short and J 6 bases short, with 16 bases between. The CDR3 runs 16 residues. Germline CDR1 is MNHNS and CDR2 is SASEGT. The DNA for the CDR3 is TGTGCCAGCAGTGAAGCCACTAGGAGTATTATTGATACGCAGTATTTT. This encodes CASSEATRSIIDTQYF.

Note on this clonotype: A read error may produce the germline difference seen at one junction end. This chain uses TRBV5-1 with TRBJ1-1; D possibly corresponds to TRBD1 (6 bases). From germline, CDR1 is SGHRS and CDR2 YFSETQ. This CDR3 is 14 amino acids long. Here the CDR3 DNA reads TGCGCCGGCAGCGTGGACAGATTGAACACTGAAGCTTTCTTT. Translation: CAGSVDRLNTEAFF.

This clonotype came up a few times. J is TRBJ2-6 and V is TRBV18, with 7 bases aligning to TRBD2. The CDR3 loop spans 16 amino acids. Trimming at V came to 4 bases and at J to 0 bases, leaving 3 bases not matched to a gene. Germline V gene sequence: CDR1 KGHSH, CDR2 LQKENI. The DNA of the CDR3 is TGTGCCAGCTCACTAAGCGGGGTCTCTGGGGCCAACGTCCTGACTTTC. Protein: CASSLSGVSGANVLTF.

Only a few counts were recorded for this clonotype. The V and J genes are TRBV9 and TRBJ1-2; 8 bases map to TRBD1. With 3 bases clipped from V and 7 bases from J, the junction kept 5 bases outside the gene matches. This CDR3 spans 13 amino acids. Germline-derived CDR1 and CDR2 are SGDLS and YYNGEE. CDR3 protein: CASSGRGQAGYTF. Written as DNA, the CDR3 is TGTGCCAGCAGCGGACGGGGACAGGCTGGCTACACCTTC.

This clonotype was observed a few times. The chain uses TRBV5-1 and TRBJ2-2; TRBD1 matches 8 bases. V gave up 4 bases and J gave up 6 bases; unmatched junction bases: 11. In germline, CDR1 is SGHRS, CDR2 YFSETQ. This CDR3 has 16 residues. CDR3 bases: TGCGCCAGCAGCCCGCAACCCTCAGGGGGCTCCGGGGAGCTGTTTTTT. It specifies CASSPQPSGGSGELFF.

This clonotype turned up a few times. V gene TRBV12-5 combines with J gene TRBJ2-7; TRBD1 matches at 8 bases. The junction had 9 bases not matched to a gene; V was cut back by 5 bases and J by 3 bases. This CDR3 has 15 amino acids. Germline loops: CDR1 LGHNT, CDR2 FRNRAP. DNA for the CDR3: TGTGCTAGTGGTCTCCGGACGGACAGGGTCTACGAGCAGTACTTC. It yields the protein CASGLRTDRVYEQYF.